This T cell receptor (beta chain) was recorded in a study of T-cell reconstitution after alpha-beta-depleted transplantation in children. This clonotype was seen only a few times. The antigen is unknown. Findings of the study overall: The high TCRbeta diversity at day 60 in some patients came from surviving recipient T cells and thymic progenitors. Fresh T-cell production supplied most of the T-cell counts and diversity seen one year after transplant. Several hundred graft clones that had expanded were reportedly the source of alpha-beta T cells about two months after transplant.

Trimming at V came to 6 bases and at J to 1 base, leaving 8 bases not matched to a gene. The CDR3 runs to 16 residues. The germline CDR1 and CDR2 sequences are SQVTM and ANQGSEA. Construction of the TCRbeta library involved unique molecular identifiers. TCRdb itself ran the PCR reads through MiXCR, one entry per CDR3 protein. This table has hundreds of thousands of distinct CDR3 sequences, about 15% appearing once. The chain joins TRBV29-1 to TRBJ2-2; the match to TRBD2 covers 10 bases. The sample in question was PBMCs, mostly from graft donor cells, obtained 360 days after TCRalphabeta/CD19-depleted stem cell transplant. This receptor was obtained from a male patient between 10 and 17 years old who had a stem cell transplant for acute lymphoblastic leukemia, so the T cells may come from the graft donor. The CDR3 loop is CSVTPLAGGNTGELFF. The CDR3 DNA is TGCAGCGTCACACCCTTAGCGGGAGGGAACACCGGGGAGCTGTTTTTT.